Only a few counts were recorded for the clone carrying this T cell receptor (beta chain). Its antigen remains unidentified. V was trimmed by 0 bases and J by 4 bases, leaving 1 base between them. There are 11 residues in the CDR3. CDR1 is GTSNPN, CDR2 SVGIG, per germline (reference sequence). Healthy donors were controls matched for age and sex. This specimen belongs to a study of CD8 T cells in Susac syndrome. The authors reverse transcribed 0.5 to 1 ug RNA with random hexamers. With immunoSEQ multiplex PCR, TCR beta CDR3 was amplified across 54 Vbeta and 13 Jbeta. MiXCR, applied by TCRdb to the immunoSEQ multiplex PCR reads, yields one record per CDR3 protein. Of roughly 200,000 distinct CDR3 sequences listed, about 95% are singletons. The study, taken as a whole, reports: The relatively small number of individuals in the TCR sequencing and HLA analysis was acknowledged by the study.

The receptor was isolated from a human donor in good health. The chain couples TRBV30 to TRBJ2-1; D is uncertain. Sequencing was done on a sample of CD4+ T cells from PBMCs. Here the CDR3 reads CAWSVYNEQFF. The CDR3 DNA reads TGTGCCTGGAGTGTGTACAATGAGCAGTTCTTC.